The clone carrying this T cell receptor beta chain showed up just once. Its antigen is not identified. This table comes from immunoSEQ multiplex PCR, and its TCRdb copy is limited to in-frame clones, with some not included. The sample lists more than 2,000,000 clones, approximately 93% occurring once. This sample is part of a study of shared clonotypes between healthy human individuals. General study results and limits: With few donors, the genetic and exposure-history diversity represented was limited.

Sequencing was performed on naive CD4+ T cells from PBMCs. Subset indicated: CD45RA+ positively selected. This receptor was obtained from a man aged 18-30 years in good health. Some clones in this sample may be carry-over from other donors' samples.

This CDR3 reads CASSLITSGRETQYF. CDR3 nucleotides: TGTGCCAGCAGCTTGATTACTAGCGGCCGGGAGACCCAGTACTTC. This rearrangement joins TRBV7-2 to TRBJ2-5; 8 positions agree with TRBD2. V shed 3 bases and J 5 bases; nucleotides not matched to a gene: 8. Germline loops: CDR1 SGHTA, CDR2 FQGNSA. This CDR3 has 15 amino acids.